This T cell receptor (beta chain) originates from a study of blood T cell repertoires in COVID-19. At the level of the study: Samples of COVID-19 (acute and convalescent) were obtained from the United States, Italy and Spain. T cells, B-cell-depleted T cells, or PBMCs provided the cDNA or gDNA that served as material.

In the study's own analysis: Amplification of reference gene primers provided the estimated nucleated cell counts. Sequenced by immunoSEQ multiplex PCR; TCRdb stores in-frame clones only, minus some. V, J and clone size derive from that table, while D and trimming were established from the DNA sequence. The repertoire holds roughly 250,000 clones, with around 84% as singletons. The ends were cut back, 9 bases at V and 6 bases at J, with 10 bases in the middle. The CDR3 is 12 amino acids. Per the germline V gene, CDR1 is KGHDR and CDR2 is SFDVKD. Sequencing input: peripheral blood. V is TRBV24-1 and J is TRBJ2-2; TRBD2 might be the D (5 bases). This receptor was taken from a woman between 40 and 55 years old who had recovered from COVID-19. The CDR3 protein is CATRAGAGELFF. The CDR3 DNA reads as TGTGCCACCCGGGCCGGGGCCGGGGAGCTGTTTTTT.